This TCR beta chain is drawn from a study of blood T cell repertoires in COVID-19. Study summary: The United States, Italy and Spain provided the acute and convalescent COVID-19 samples. In each case, the material was cDNA or gDNA derived from T cells, B-cell-depleted T cells, or PBMCs.

Sequenced by immunoSEQ multiplex PCR; TCRdb stores in-frame clones only, minus some. The data contain 200,000 or so clones, 70% to 85% of them seen just once; the ten biggest clones take up about 2%. Per the germline V gene, CDR1 is SGHDT and CDR2 is YYEEEE. V lost 4 bases, J lost 8 bases, and 10 bases stayed unmatched. The CDR3 runs 15 residues. The sample was peripheral blood. The TCR comes from a man aged 35 to 55 who had recovered from COVID-19. The J gene is TRBJ1-4, the V gene TRBV5-6, with TRBD1 identical over 8 bases. The CDR3 DNA follows: TGTGCCAGCAGCCCGAGGACAGGGCTATGGGAAAAACTGTTTTTT. Protein sequence: CASSPRTGLWEKLFF.